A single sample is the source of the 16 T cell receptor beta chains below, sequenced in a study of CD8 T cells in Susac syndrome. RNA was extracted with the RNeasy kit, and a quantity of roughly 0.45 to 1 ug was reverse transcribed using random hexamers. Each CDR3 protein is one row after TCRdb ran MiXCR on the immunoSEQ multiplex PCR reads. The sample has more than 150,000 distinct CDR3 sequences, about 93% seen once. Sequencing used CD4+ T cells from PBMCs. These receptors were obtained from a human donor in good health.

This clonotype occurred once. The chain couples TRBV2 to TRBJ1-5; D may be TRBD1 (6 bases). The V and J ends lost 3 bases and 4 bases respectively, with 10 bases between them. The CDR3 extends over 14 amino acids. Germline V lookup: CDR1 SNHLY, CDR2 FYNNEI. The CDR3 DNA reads TGTGCCAGCAGTGACCTAGGGGGAAATCAGCCCCAGCATTTT. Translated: CASSDLGGNQPQHF.

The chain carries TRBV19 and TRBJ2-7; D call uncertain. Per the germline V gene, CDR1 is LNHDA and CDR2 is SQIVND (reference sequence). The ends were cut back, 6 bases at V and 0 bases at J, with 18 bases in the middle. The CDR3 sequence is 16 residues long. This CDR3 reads CASSPGRNLLSYEQYF. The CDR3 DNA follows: TGTGCCAGTAGCCCAGGACGGAACCTACTCTCCTACGAGCAGTACTTC.

CDR3 in DNA: TGTGCCAGCAGCTTAGACGGTGGCGGGGTCGCAGATACGCAGTATTTT. It is translated as CASSLDGGGVADTQYF. This chain uses TRBV7-2 with TRBJ2-3; D is perhaps TRBD2 (6 bases). CDR1 is SGHTA and CDR2 is FQGNSA in the germline V gene. The CDR3 covers 16 residues. Trimming left V 1 base short and J 4 bases short, with 15 bases between. Full variable domain (remainder filled in from reference TRBV7-2 and TRBJ2-3): GAGVSQSPSNKVTEKGKDVELRCDPISGHTALYWYRQSLGQGLEFLIYFQGNSAPDKSGLPSDRFSAERTGGSVSTLTIQRTQQEDSAVYLCASSLDGGGVADTQYFGPGTRLTVL.

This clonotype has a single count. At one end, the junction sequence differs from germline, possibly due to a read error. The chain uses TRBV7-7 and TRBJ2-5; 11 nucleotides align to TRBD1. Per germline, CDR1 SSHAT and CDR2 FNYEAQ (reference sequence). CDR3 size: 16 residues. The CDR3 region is CASSLARTGGDETQYF. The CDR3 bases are TGTGCTAGCAGCTTAGCGAGGACAGGGGGCGATGAGACCCAGTACTTC.

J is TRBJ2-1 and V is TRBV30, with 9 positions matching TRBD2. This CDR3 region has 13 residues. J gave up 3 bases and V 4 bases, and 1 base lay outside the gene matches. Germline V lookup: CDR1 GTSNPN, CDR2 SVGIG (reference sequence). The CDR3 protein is CAWKRGVYNEQFF. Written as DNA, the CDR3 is TGTGCCTGGAAGCGGGGGGTCTACAATGAGCAGTTCTTC.

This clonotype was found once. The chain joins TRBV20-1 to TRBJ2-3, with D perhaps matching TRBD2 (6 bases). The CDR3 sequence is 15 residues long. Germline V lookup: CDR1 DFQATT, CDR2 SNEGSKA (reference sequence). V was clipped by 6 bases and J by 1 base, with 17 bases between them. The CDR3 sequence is CSALQAGSGTDTQYF. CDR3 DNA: TGCAGTGCACTACAAGCGGGTTCAGGCACAGATACGCAGTATTTT.

The CDR3: CASSPSVHIPLHF. Here the CDR3 DNA reads TGTGCCAGCAGTCCAAGTGTGCATATCCCCCTCCACTTT. V is TRBV27 and J is TRBJ1-6; D gene unclear. The V end was cut by 5 bases, the J end by 13 bases, with 15 bases between. This CDR3 is 13 amino acids long. Germline loops: CDR1 MNHEY, CDR2 SMNVEV (reference sequence).

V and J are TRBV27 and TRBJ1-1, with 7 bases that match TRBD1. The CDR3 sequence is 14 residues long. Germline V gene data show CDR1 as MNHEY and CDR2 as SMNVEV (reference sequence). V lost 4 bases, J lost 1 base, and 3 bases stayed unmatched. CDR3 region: CASSWQGGNTEAFF. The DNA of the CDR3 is TGTGCCAGCAGTTGGCAGGGGGGGAACACTGAAGCTTTCTTT.

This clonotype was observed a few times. In DNA, the CDR3 is TGCAGCGTTGAACGAAAATTGAACACTGAAGCTTTCTTT. It translates to CSVERKLNTEAFF. The chain uses TRBV29-1 and TRBJ1-1, with unresolved D. The CDR3 covers 13 residues. Trimming shortened V by 2 bases and J by 0 bases, and 7 bases separated the two germline ends. CDR1 and CDR2 from the germline V gene are SQVTM and ANQGSEA.

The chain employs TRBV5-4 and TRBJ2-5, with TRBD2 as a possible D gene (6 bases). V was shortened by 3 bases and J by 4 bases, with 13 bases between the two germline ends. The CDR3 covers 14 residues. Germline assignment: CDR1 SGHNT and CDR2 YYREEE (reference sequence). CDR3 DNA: TGTGCCAGCAGCTCACCCGGGGGAACAGAGACCCAGTACTTC. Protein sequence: CASSSPGGTETQYF.

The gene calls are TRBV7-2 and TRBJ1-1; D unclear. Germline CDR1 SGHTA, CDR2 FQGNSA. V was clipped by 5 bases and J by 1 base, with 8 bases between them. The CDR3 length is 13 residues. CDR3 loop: CASSPKRNTEAFF. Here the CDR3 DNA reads TGTGCCAGCAGCCCTAAAAGGAACACTGAAGCTTTCTTT.

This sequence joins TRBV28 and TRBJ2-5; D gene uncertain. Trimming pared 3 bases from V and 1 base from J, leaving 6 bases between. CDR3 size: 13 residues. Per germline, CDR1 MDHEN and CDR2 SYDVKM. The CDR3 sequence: CASSFPPQETQYF. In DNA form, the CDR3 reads TGTGCCAGCAGTTTTCCCCCCCAAGAGACCCAGTACTTC.

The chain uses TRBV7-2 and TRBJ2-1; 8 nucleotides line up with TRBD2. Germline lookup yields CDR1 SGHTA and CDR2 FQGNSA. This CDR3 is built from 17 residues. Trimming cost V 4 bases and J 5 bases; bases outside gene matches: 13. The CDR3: CASSSPPKAGVDNEQFF. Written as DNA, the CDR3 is TGTGCCAGCAGCTCGCCTCCAAAAGCGGGGGTTGACAATGAGCAGTTCTTC. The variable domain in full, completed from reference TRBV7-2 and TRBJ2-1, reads GAGVSQSPSNKVTEKGKDVELRCDPISGHTALYWYRQSLGQGLEFLIYFQGNSAPDKSGLPSDRFSAERTGGSVSTLTIQRTQQEDSAVYLCASSSPPKAGVDNEQFFGPGTRLTVL.

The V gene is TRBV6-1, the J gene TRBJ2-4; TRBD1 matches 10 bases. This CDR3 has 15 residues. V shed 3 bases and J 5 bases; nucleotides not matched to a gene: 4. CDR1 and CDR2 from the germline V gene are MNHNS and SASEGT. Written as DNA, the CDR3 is TGTGCCAGCAGTGATGGGACAGGGGTCCAAAACATTCAGTACTTC. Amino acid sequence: CASSDGTGVQNIQYF.

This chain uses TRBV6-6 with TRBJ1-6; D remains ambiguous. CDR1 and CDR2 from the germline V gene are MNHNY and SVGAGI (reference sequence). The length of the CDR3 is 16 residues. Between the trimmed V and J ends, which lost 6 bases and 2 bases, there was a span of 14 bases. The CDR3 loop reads CASSPIPGAYNSPLHF. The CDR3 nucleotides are TGTGCCAGCAGCCCTATCCCGGGAGCCTATAATTCACCCCTCCACTTT.

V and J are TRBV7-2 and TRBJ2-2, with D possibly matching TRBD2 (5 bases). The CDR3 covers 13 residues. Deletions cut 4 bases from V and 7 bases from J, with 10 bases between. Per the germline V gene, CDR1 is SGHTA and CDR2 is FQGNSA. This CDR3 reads CASSSRAGGELFF. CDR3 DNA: TGTGCCAGCAGCTCCCGTGCGGGCGGGGAGCTGTTTTTT.